This T cell receptor beta chain was sequenced for a study of cytomegalovirus exposure and HLA in healthy donors. General study results and limits: Later, TCR association rates were found to vary by HLA locus, highest for DRB1 and lowest for HLA-C. Reportedly, fewer N-insertions than the roughly 700-donor mean appeared in an Asian-associated ancestry cluster in a later analysis. In an earlier analysis, most TCR beta V segments were productive about 87% or about 30% of the time.

With 4 bases clipped from V and 7 bases from J, the junction kept 3 bases outside the gene matches. The CDR3 covers 14 residues. Germline-derived CDR1 and CDR2 are SGHTS and YDEGEE. The PCR ran on 60 Vbeta and 13 Jbeta primers. Only in-frame clones appear in the TCRdb table, and some are missing; sequencing was by immunoSEQ multiplex PCR. Found here are more than 40,000 clones; the top ten clones hold 2.1%. Notes on this clone: The target antigen is unknown.

The source of this sequence is a woman in her forties in good health and CMV-seronegative. Sequencing was carried out using PBMCs. The chain joins TRBV5-8 to TRBJ1-6, with TRBD1 identical over 9 bases. The chain's CDR3 is CASSLGQGNSPLHF. The CDR3 nucleotides are TGTGCCAGCAGCCTGGGACAGGGAAATTCACCCCTCCACTTT.